This paragraph reports one T cell receptor (beta chain). The sample has other DNA sequences that encode this CDR3 too. The sample originates from a study of shared clonotypes between healthy human individuals. Libraries were prepared by immunoSEQ multiplex PCR; TCRdb keeps only in-frame clonotypes and omits some of them. The table lists approximately 2,300,000 clones, about 90% of them singletons. V lost 6 bases to trimming and J lost 6 bases; unmatched junction nucleotides: 9. Germline loops: CDR1 SQVTM, CDR2 ANQGSEA. The CDR3 has 14 residues. The J gene is TRBJ2-1, the V gene TRBV29-1; 9 bases fit TRBD2. Source material: naive CD4+ T cells from PBMCs. The subset denotes: CD45RA+ positively selected. The sequence derives from a young man in good health. Some clones in this sample may be carry-over from other donors' samples. The CDR3 region is CSVLLAGKVNEQFF. In nucleotides, the CDR3 is TGCAGCGTCCTACTAGCGGGTAAGGTCAATGAGCAGTTCTTC.